The following is a T cell receptor (beta chain) sequence with its context. What it binds is unknown. The donors belonged to the roughly 110-subject validation cohort, separate from the approximately 700-subject first cohort. Only in-frame clones appear in the TCRdb table, and some are missing; sequencing was by immunoSEQ multiplex PCR. There are some 140,000 clones in the sample; approximately 82% occur only once, and 25% to 30% lies in the top ten. These data originate in a study of cytomegalovirus exposure and HLA in healthy donors. Notes on the study in general: In vitro data verified three CMV-associated chains as specific for CMV antigens. While the bulk of TCR sequences proved rare, some public TCRs turned up in many donors.

V lost 2 bases, J lost 2 bases, and 19 bases lay in between. This CDR3 is 18 amino acids long. Germline V gives CDR1 KGHSH, CDR2 LQKENI. The receptor was isolated from a man aged 30 to 39 in good health and CMV-seropositive. V is TRBV18 and J is TRBJ1-5, with a possible D match to TRBD1 (5 bases). Sequencing was carried out using PBMCs. The CDR3 sequence is CASSPDSPAIGRNQPQHF. CDR3 in DNA: TGTGCCAGCTCACCAGACAGCCCAGCGATAGGACGCAATCAGCCCCAGCATTTT.